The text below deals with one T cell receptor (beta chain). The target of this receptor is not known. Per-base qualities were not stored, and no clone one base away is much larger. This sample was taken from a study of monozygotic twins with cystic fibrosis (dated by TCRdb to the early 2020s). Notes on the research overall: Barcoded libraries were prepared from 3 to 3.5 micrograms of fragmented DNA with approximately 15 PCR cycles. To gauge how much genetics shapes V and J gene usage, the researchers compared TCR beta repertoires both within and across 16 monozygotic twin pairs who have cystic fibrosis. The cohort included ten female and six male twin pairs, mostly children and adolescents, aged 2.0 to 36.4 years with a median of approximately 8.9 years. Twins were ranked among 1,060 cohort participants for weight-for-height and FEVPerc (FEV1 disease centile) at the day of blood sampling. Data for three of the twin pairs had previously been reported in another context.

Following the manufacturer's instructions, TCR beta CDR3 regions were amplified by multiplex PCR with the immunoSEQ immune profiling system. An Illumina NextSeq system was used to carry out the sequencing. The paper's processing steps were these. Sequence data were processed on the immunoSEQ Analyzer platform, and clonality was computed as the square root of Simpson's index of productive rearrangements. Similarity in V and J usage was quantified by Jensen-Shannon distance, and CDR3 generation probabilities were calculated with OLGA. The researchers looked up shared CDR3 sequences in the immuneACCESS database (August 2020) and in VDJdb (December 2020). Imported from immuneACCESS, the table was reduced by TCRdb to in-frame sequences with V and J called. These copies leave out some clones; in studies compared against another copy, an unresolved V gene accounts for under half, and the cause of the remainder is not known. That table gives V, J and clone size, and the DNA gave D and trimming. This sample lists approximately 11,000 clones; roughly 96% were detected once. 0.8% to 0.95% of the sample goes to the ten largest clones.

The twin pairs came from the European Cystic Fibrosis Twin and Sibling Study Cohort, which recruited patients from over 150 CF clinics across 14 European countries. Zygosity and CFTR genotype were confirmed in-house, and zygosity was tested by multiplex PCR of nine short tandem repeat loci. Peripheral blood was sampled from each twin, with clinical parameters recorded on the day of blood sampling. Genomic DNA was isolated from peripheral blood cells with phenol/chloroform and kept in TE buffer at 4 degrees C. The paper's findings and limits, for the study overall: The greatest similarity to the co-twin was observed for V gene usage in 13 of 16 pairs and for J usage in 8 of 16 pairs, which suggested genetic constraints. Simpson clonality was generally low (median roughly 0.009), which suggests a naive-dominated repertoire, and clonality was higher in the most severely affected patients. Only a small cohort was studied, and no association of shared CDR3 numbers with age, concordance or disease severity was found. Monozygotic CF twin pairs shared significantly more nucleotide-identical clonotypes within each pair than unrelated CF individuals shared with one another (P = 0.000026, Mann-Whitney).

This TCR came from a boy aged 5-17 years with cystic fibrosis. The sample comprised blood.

The CDR3 has the sequence CASSLGTSGVMGEQFF. The DNA is TGTGCCAGCAGCCTCGGGACTAGCGGGGTGATGGGTGAGCAGTTCTTC. The rearranged segments are TRBV7-2 and TRBJ2-1, with 13 bases aligning to TRBD2. The CDR3 spans 16 residues, from the cysteine through the phenylalanine. The kept DNA is CDR3 alone, 48 bases in frame from the first base. The germline V gene specifies SGHTA as CDR1 and FQGNSA as CDR2. The V end gives up 5 bases and the J end 9 bases, leaving 10 bases in the junction not matched to a gene.